This T cell receptor beta chain was observed in a study of blood T cell repertoires in COVID-19 (dated by TCRdb to between 2020 and 2021). As for the study more broadly: Samples covering the acute and convalescent phases of COVID-19 were provided by collaborators in the United States, Italy and Spain. The prospective study material was composed of cDNA or gDNA derived from T cells, B-cell-depleted T cells, or PBMCs. The dataset comprised deeply sampled blood TCRbeta repertoires from subjects exposed to, actively infected with, or recovered from COVID-19. A freely available public database, intended as a resource for researchers studying the immune response to SARS-CoV-2, is where the repertoires were released. Samples came from the ongoing ImmuneRACE study (first 160 participants) plus 1,254 subjects from 6 global collaborators. A de-identified subject ID, COVID-19 status, age in years and sex were almost always included in the sample metadata. HLA class I and class II types, where available, came from metadata supplied by the sample provider rather than from assay-based typing. Paper-wide results and their limitations: The quantity of clinical and demographic metadata differed by source and by participant and was supplied without curation.

Each collaborating institution followed its own protocols to collect whole blood in K2EDTA tubes. For TCRbeta analysis, collaborators shipped samples as frozen whole blood, isolated PBMCs, or DNA extracted from either of those sample types. On this clone: There is no known antigen for this receptor. Per-base quality was not reported, and no clone a single base away is much larger than it.

TCRbeta CDR3 regions were amplified from genomic DNA using the immunoSEQ Assay, a bias-controlled multiplex PCR. Per the source publication's procedure: The number of nucleated cells in each sample was estimated from the amplification of reference gene primers within the assay. To quantify the absolute abundance of each unique TCRbeta CDR3 rearrangement, sequence reads were collapsed and filtered. For each sample, productive Simpson clonality was calculated by taking the square root of Simpson's diversity index across productive rearrangements. This immuneACCESS table, as held by TCRdb, lists in-frame sequences with V and J called but not all clones. Of the missing ones, under half trace to an unresolved V gene in checked studies; the others have no known cause. V, J and clone size reflect that table, while D and trimming were determined from the DNA. The sample table holds about 55,000 clones, of which roughly 80% were seen once. The top ten clones comprise roughly 5.8% of the sample.

Based on the germline V gene, the CDR1 and CDR2 sequences are SGHAT and FQNNGV. V loses 2 bases of germline sequence and J loses 0 bases, and the interval between the two ends is 10 bases. Counted from cysteine to phenylalanine, this CDR3 has 15 amino acids. CDR3 DNA only is kept here, 45 bases in frame from base 1. Sequenced: peripheral blood. Recombination joined TRBV11-2 with TRBJ1-1; a weak D assignment points to TRBD1 (6 bases agree). The sequence came from a human donor in a cohort sampled during active or convalescent COVID-19. The CDR3 here reads CASSLLGDMNTEAFF. Here is the DNA: TGTGCCAGCAGCTTATTAGGGGACATGAACACTGAAGCTTTCTTT. The full variable domain, with segments outside the CDR3 supplied by the reference TRBV11-2 and TRBJ1-1 proteins, appears as EAGVAQSPRYKIIEKRQSVAFWCNPISGHATLYWYQQILGQGPKLLIQFQNNGVVDDSQLPKDRFSAERLKGVDSTLKIQPAKLEDSAVYLCASSLLGDMNTEAFFGQGTRLTVV.